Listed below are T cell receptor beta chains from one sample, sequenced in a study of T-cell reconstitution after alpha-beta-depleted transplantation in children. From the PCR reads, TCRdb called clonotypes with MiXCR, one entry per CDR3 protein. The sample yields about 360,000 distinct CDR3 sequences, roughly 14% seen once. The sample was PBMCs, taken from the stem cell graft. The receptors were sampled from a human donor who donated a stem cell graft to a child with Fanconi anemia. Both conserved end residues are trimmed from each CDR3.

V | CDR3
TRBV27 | ASSSLLQETQY
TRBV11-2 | ASSHDDYGYT
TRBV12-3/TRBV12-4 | ASSPSGNEQF
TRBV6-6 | ASSYEGVEQF
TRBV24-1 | ATSDTGAYYGYT
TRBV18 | ASSRKRLAGGTDTQY
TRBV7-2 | ASSPYSGEQY
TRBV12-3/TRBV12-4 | ASSQIAGRAADTQY
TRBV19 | ASTPGGTGYQPQH
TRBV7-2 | ASSLAAGPGNTIY
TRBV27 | ASSAGNNEQF
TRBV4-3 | ASSQSTLTLGAEAF